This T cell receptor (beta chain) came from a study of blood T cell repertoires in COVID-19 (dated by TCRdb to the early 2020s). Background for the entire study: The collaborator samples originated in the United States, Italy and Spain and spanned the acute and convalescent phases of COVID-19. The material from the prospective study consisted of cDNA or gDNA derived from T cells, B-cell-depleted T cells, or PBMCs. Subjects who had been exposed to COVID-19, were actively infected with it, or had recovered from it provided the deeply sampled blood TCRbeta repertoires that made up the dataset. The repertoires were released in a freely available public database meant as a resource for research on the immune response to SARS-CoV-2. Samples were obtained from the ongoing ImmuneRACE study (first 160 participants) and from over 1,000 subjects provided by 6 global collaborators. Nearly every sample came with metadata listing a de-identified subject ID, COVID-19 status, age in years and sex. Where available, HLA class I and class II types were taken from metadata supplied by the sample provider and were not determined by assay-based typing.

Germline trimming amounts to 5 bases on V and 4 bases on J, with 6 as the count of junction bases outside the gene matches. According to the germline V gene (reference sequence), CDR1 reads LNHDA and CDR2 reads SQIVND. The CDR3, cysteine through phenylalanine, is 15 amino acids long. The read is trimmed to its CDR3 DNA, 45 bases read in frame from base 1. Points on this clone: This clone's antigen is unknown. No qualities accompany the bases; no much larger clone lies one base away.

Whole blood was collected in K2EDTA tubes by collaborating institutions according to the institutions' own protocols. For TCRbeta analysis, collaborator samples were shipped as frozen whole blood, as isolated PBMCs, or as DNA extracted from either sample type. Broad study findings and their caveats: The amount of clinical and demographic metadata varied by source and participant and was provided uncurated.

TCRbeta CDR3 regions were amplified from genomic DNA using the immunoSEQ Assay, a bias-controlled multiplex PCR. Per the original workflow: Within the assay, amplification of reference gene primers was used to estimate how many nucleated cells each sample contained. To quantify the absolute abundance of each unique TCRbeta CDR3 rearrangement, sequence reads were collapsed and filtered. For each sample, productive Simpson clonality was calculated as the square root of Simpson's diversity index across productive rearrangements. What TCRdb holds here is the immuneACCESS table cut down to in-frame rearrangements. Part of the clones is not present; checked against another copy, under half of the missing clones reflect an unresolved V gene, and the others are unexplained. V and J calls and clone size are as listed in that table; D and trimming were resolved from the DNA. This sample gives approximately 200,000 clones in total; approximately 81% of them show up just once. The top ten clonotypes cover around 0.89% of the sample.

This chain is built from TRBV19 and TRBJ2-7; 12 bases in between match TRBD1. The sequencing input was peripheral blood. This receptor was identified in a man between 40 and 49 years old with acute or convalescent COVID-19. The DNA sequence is TGTGCCAGTAGTTCCGGGACAGGGGGCAAATACGAGCAGTACTTC. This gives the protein CASSSGTGGKYEQYF.